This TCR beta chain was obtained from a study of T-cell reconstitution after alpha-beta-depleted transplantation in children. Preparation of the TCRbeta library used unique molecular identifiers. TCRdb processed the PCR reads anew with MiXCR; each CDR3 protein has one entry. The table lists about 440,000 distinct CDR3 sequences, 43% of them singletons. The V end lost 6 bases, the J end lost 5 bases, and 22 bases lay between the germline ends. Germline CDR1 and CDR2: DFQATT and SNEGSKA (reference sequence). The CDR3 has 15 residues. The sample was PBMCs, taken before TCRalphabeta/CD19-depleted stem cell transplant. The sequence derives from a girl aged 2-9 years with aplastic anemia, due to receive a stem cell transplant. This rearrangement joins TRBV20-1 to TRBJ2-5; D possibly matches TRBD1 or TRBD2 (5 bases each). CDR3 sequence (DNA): TGCAGTGCCCGAGGGGCGGTCCGTGGAGAGGAGACCCAGTACTTC. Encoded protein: CSARGAVRGEETQYF.